This is a list of T cell receptor beta chains from one sample in a study of blood T cell repertoires in COVID-19. Method: immunoSEQ multiplex PCR; TCRdb's copy keeps in-frame clones and lacks some. This sample has roughly 150,000 clones; over 70% occur once, and the top ten carry roughly 3.7%. Sequenced: PBMCs or T cells enriched from blood (not recorded which). Receptor source: a man aged 45-60 years in a cohort exposed to, infected with or recovered from COVID-19 (not recorded which). The CDR3 runs from the conserved cysteine through the conserved F or W. D genes are given only for firm matches. Where a row states a size, it is once, few, many or the class of an expanded clone; other rows omit it.

V gene: TRBV2; D gene: -; clone size: -; J gene: TRBJ1-5; CDR3 protein: CASSANSNQPQHF; CDR3 DNA: TGTGCCAGCAGTGCAAATAGCAATCAGCCCCAGCATTTT
V gene: TRBV10-2; D gene: -; clone size: -; J gene: TRBJ2-1; CDR3 protein: CASSEGTTRTGEQFF; CDR3 DNA: TGCGCCAGCTCAGAGGGAACTACCAGAACCGGTGAGCAGTTCTTC
V gene: TRBV19; D gene: -; clone size: -; J gene: TRBJ1-5; CDR3 protein: CASSIADSNQPQHF; CDR3 DNA: TGTGCCAGTAGTATCGCGGATAGCAATCAGCCCCAGCATTTT
V gene: TRBV24-1; D gene: -; clone size: -; J gene: TRBJ2-1; CDR3 protein: CATSGTGEGNEQFF; CDR3 DNA: TGTGCCACCAGTGGGACGGGAGAGGGCAATGAGCAGTTCTTC
V gene: TRBV4-3; D gene: -; clone size: -; J gene: TRBJ2-7; CDR3 protein: CASSPQTGSSVEQYF; CDR3 DNA: TGCGCCAGCAGCCCCCAAACGGGTAGCTCCGTCGAGCAGTACTTC
V gene: TRBV9; D gene: -; clone size: once; J gene: TRBJ2-1; CDR3 protein: CASSVVANEQFF; CDR3 DNA: TGTGCCAGCAGCGTAGTAGCCAATGAGCAGTTCTTC
V gene: TRBV5-4; D gene: -; clone size: -; J gene: TRBJ2-3; CDR3 protein: CASSLAGGDTQYF; CDR3 DNA: TGTGCCAGCAGCTTGGCCGGAGGCGATACGCAGTATTTT
V gene: TRBV6-5; D gene: -; clone size: few; J gene: TRBJ2-7; CDR3 protein: CASIQGYEQYF; CDR3 DNA: TGTGCCAGCATACAGGGCTACGAGCAGTACTTC
V gene: TRBV3-1/TRBV3-2; D gene: -; clone size: -; J gene: TRBJ1-5; CDR3 protein: CASSQAPQGWGSNQPQHF; CDR3 DNA: TGTGCCAGCAGCCAAGCCCCTCAGGGGTGGGGAAGCAATCAGCCCCAGCATTTT
V gene: TRBV11-2; D gene: -; clone size: -; J gene: TRBJ1-1; CDR3 protein: CASSLGSGIAEAFF; CDR3 DNA: TGTGCCAGCAGCTTAGGCTCGGGGATAGCTGAAGCTTTCTTT
V gene: TRBV7-3; D gene: -; clone size: -; J gene: TRBJ2-7; CDR3 protein: CASSYHGPLAHSYEQYF; CDR3 DNA: TGTGCCAGCAGCTACCACGGGCCCCTAGCGCACTCCTACGAGCAGTACTTC
V gene: TRBV3-1/TRBV3-2; D gene: TRBD2; clone size: -; J gene: TRBJ2-1; CDR3 protein: CASSLSGSSYNEQFF; CDR3 DNA: TGTGCCAGCAGCTTAAGCGGGAGCTCCTACAATGAGCAGTTCTTC
V gene: TRBV24-1; D gene: TRBD1; clone size: few; J gene: TRBJ2-7; CDR3 protein: CATSDPATGAYEQYF; CDR3 DNA: TGTGCCACCAGTGACCCCGCGACAGGGGCCTACGAGCAGTACTTC
V gene: TRBV18; D gene: -; clone size: -; J gene: TRBJ2-2; CDR3 protein: CASSPRGQKNTGELFF; CDR3 DNA: TGTGCCAGCTCCCCCCGGGGACAAAAGAACACCGGGGAGCTGTTTTTT
V gene: TRBV18; D gene: TRBD1; clone size: -; J gene: TRBJ2-7; CDR3 protein: CASSNQGPGGYEQYF; CDR3 DNA: TGTGCCAGCTCAAACCAAGGTCCAGGGGGTTACGAGCAGTACTTC
V gene: TRBV7-2; D gene: TRBD1; clone size: once; J gene: TRBJ1-5; CDR3 protein: CASSYRGRGQPQHF; CDR3 DNA: TGTGCCAGCAGCTACAGGGGGCGCGGTCAGCCCCAGCATTTT
V gene: TRBV4-3; D gene: -; clone size: -; J gene: TRBJ1-2; CDR3 protein: CASSQDRSGATANYGYTF; CDR3 DNA: TGCGCCAGCAGCCAAGATAGGTCAGGGGCTACCGCAAACTATGGCTACACCTTC
V gene: TRBV25-1; D gene: -; clone size: -; J gene: TRBJ1-5; CDR3 protein: CASSSSGENGGNQPQHF; CDR3 DNA: TGTGCCAGCAGCTCGAGCGGGGAAAATGGTGGCAATCAGCCCCAGCATTTT
V gene: TRBV2; D gene: TRBD1; clone size: -; J gene: TRBJ1-6; CDR3 protein: CASKVTGGGSPLHF; CDR3 DNA: TGTGCCAGCAAGGTGACAGGGGGCGGATCACCCCTCCACTTT
V gene: TRBV7-9; D gene: -; clone size: -; J gene: TRBJ2-7; CDR3 protein: CATSGGAGRSYEQYF; CDR3 DNA: TGTGCCACCTCGGGTGGGGCAGGACGCTCCTACGAGCAGTACTTC
V gene: TRBV5-1; D gene: TRBD1; clone size: -; J gene: TRBJ2-5; CDR3 protein: CASSLGQGGQETQYF; CDR3 DNA: TGCGCCAGCAGCTTGGGACAGGGTGGCCAAGAGACCCAGTACTTC
V gene: TRBV30; D gene: -; clone size: -; J gene: TRBJ2-3; CDR3 protein: CAWSRADQGYF; CDR3 DNA: TGTGCCTGGAGTCGAGCGGATCAAGGGTATTTT
V gene: TRBV5-6; D gene: TRBD1; clone size: -; J gene: TRBJ1-2; CDR3 protein: CASNPLGQGEWNYGYTF; CDR3 DNA: TGTGCCAGCAACCCACTTGGACAGGGAGAGTGGAACTATGGCTACACCTTC
V gene: TRBV18; D gene: TRBD2; clone size: -; J gene: TRBJ2-7; CDR3 protein: CASSPPQTSGYEQYF; CDR3 DNA: TGTGCCAGCTCACCACCCCAGACTAGCGGGTACGAGCAGTACTTC
V gene: TRBV7-2; D gene: -; clone size: -; J gene: TRBJ1-2; CDR3 protein: CASSLGQNYGYTF; CDR3 DNA: TGTGCCAGCAGCTTAGGACAAAACTATGGCTACACCTTC
V gene: TRBV5-1; D gene: TRBD1; clone size: once; J gene: TRBJ1-1; CDR3 protein: CASSGGTAQDTEAFF; CDR3 DNA: TGCGCCAGCAGCGGGGGGACAGCTCAAGACACTGAAGCTTTCTTT
V gene: TRBV6-6; D gene: -; clone size: -; J gene: TRBJ1-2; CDR3 protein: CASSRDSQYGYTF; CDR3 DNA: TGTGCCAGCAGCCGGGACTCTCAATATGGCTACACCTTC
V gene: TRBV7-2; D gene: TRBD2; clone size: -; J gene: TRBJ2-3; CDR3 protein: CASRLAGLDTQYF; CDR3 DNA: TGTGCCAGCAGACTAGCGGGCTTAGATACGCAGTATTTT
V gene: TRBV28; D gene: TRBD2; clone size: -; J gene: TRBJ2-4; CDR3 protein: CASSSPPGLVGPKNIQYF; CDR3 DNA: TGTGCCAGCAGTTCCCCTCCGGGACTAGTGGGGCCCAAAAACATTCAGTACTTC
V gene: TRBV5-6; D gene: TRBD1; clone size: -; J gene: TRBJ2-7; CDR3 protein: CASSLYRGRYEQYF; CDR3 DNA: TGTGCCAGCAGCTTATACAGGGGCCGTTACGAGCAGTACTTC
V gene: TRBV6-5; D gene: -; clone size: -; J gene: TRBJ2-3; CDR3 protein: CASSYSRGGPDTQYF; CDR3 DNA: TGTGCCAGCAGTTACTCGAGGGGGGGACCAGATACGCAGTATTTT
V gene: TRBV6-2/TRBV6-3; D gene: TRBD1; clone size: -; J gene: TRBJ2-2; CDR3 protein: CASSYGTDTGELFF; CDR3 DNA: TGTGCCAGCAGTTACGGGACAGACACCGGGGAGCTGTTTTTT
V gene: TRBV5-8; D gene: -; clone size: -; J gene: TRBJ1-3; CDR3 protein: CASSFSRTTGNTIYF; CDR3 DNA: TGTGCCAGCAGCTTTTCCCGGACAACTGGAAACACCATATATTTT
V gene: TRBV7-6; D gene: TRBD1; clone size: -; J gene: TRBJ2-5; CDR3 protein: CASSADAGTEETQYF; CDR3 DNA: TGTGCCAGCAGTGCGGACGCCGGGACAGAAGAGACCCAGTACTTC
V gene: TRBV5-1; D gene: -; clone size: -; J gene: TRBJ1-4; CDR3 protein: CASSSRQPRDEKLFF; CDR3 DNA: TGCGCCAGCAGCTCAAGACAGCCACGAGATGAAAAACTGTTTTTT